This T cell receptor (beta chain) was recorded in a study of cytomegalovirus exposure and HLA in healthy donors (dated by TCRdb to the late 2010s). Regarding the research as a whole: According to an earlier analysis of 587 of the donors, 200 million or so T cells yielded over 90 million unique TCR beta sequences and less than 300 Gb of sequence data. Typing coverage differed by locus: A, B, C, DRB1 and DQB1 were typed in roughly 620-630 donors, DQA1 in 522, DPA1 in nearly 610, and DPB1 in approximately 450. An early release that covered about 600 HLA-typed donors contained about 300 gigabases of sequencing data and 65 million to 100 million unique TCR sequences. The study aimed to test whether signatures of past pathogen exposure could be identified by cataloging public T cell receptors. Donor age, sex, ethnicity and CMV serostatus were collected together with the repertoire data. Among around 400 genotyped donors of the cohort, an average of around 220,000 unique TCR beta nucleotide sequences was sequenced per donor, of which about 19% were non-productive. Every discovery cohort repertoire had been produced on one sequencing platform. Rather than drawing on any new phenotypic data, the later analysis identified candidate immune exposures from TCR beta sequences and the way those sequences occurred across donors. Among the approximately 400 genotyped donors, around 81% belonged to the genetic ancestry cluster associated with self-reported Caucasian donors. The study profiled the T cell repertoires of under 850 subjects by immunosequencing and related them to cytomegalovirus serostatus. Both class I and class II loci were covered by HLA typing, at four-digit resolution. In an earlier analysis of 500 to 650 of the donors, high-throughput TCR beta sequencing was used to judge whether each TCR beta V gene segment behaved as functional or pseudogenic. A later analysis re-analyzed previously published TCR beta repertoires from hundreds of donors and added high-resolution HLA genotyping to study TCR occurrence patterns. Because of strong linkage in the cohort, 5 or 6 DR-DQ haplotypes were treated as single units for association and clustering. In addition to the first cohort of around 670 subjects, a separate validation cohort of approximately 130 different subjects was used. To predict cytomegalovirus infection status, the study combined high-throughput TCR immunosequencing, statistical association of individual TCRs with disease status, and machine learning. In a later genetic analysis, genome-wide SNP genotypes for about 55% of the roughly 700 donors were used, and that subset was treated as a discovery cohort.

Overall study results and their limits: A later analysis found that HLA-associated TCR beta chains were more clonally expanded and had lower generation probabilities than equally common non-associated chains. A further reported finding was that TCR beta sequences accurately predicted the HLA-A and HLA-B alleles for most subjects in the first cohort. According to a later analysis, TCR association rates differed among HLA loci, with DRB1 alleles showing the most associated TCRs and HLA-C alleles showing the fewest. Because counts were too low, some 16 rarely observed V segments, including chromosome 9 orphons, were excluded from the earlier analysis of some 590 of the donors. In vitro tests confirmed that a few of the cytomegalovirus-associated TCR beta chains recognize cytomegalovirus antigens. Assigning TCR associations to individual alleles was difficult when HLA alleles, especially DR and DQ, strongly co-occurred. Because some donors lacked HLA typing at each locus, the association tests relied only on the typed subset. A later analysis reported that several top co-occurrence clusters appeared linked to parvovirus B19, influenza, CMV and Epstein-Barr virus. Across donors, most TCR sequences were observed very rarely, whereas some public TCRs were present in many individuals. A group of highly shared sequence variants was considered likely to be a technical artifact of the sequencing pipeline. V-gene and J-gene trimming of TCR beta chains was associated with a missense DCLRE1C variant in a later genetic analysis, and the association was replicated in an independent cohort. Some IMGT-functional V segments, including TRBV6-2 and TRBV6-3, could not be told apart with the 87-base-pair reads, so those segments were excluded. The study listed 164 TCR beta chains as associated with cytomegalovirus. The classifier was reported to diagnose cytomegalovirus status with high specificity and sensitivity in both the original cohort and the validation cohort. Specific HLA alleles were associated with around 18,000 TCR beta sequences at a false discovery rate of 0.05 in a later analysis. According to a later analysis, most CMV-associated TCR beta chains appeared to be HLA-restricted, and the HLA associations seemed to be driven largely by CMV exposure. According to the authors, the approach could potentially be generalized to other disease states and immunological phenotypes. Presence/absence analyses assumed roughly uniform sequencing depth across donors, an assumption that may not hold. Only TCR beta chains were sequenced in this cohort, and the absence of alpha or paired-chain data limited detectable features. In an earlier analysis of some 550 of the donors, most TCR beta V segments were observed in productive rearrangements about 87% or about 30% of the time, broadly matching IMGT annotations. In a later genetic analysis, fewer N-insertions in productive TCRs were reported among donors in an Asian-associated ancestry cluster than the roughly 700-donor mean. Linkage disequilibrium might explain the correlated functional status among segregating V segments, but an unknown experimental factor could not be ruled out. Immune exposure information for the cohort was limited to CMV serostatus.

V and J are trimmed by 0 bases and 4 bases, and the gene matches miss 7 bases of the junction. CDR1 and CDR2 (GTSNPN, SVGIG) derive from the germline V gene (reference sequence). Inclusive of the bounding cysteine and phenylalanine, the CDR3 is 16 residues long. The sequence is cut down to CDR3 DNA, 48 bases in frame from base 1. Libraries were constructed by the immunoSEQ multiplex PCR assay. The multiplex PCR relied on a mix of 60 forward primers for TCR Vbeta segments and 13 reverse primers for TCR Jbeta segments. The CDR3 region of rearranged TCR beta genes was amplified from genomic DNA with a multiplex PCR assay. Amplified TCR beta libraries were sequenced as 87-base-pair reads on the Illumina HiSeq System. The source study handled its data this way. Across the 670 or so repertoires, a later analysis counted tens of millions of unique TCR beta chains, 9.5 million to 12 million of which were shared by at least two donors. To remove PCR and sequencing errors, raw reads were error-corrected and collapsed into unique sequences using a nearest-neighbor algorithm that merged closely related sequences. V, D and J gene segments were assigned by aligning CDR3 sequences to IMGT reference sequences. For a sequence to be retained, at least a six-nucleotide match to both a V gene segment and a J gene segment was required. A rearrangement was called productive if the CDR3 had no stop codons and remained in frame with V and J, and every other rearrangement was called non-productive. Following IMGT convention, CDR3 was defined as the stretch from the second conserved V-encoded cysteine to the conserved J-encoded phenylalanine. Sequences without an unambiguous match to a single V gene segment were excluded from the earlier analysis of approximately 600 of the donors. In an earlier analysis of some 590 of the donors, a V segment was called functional when productive rearrangements were above 56.7%, and segregating when the standard deviation between donors exceeded 5%. To diagnose cytomegalovirus status from the catalog of TCR beta chain sequences, a statistical classification framework was built. In a later analysis, V and J genes were assigned by comparing TCR nucleotide sequences against IMGT/GENE-DB human TR gene sequences. Using the TCRdist pipeline, a later analysis assigned CDR3 sequences along with most-parsimonious VDJ recombination scenarios. In a later analysis, each TCR beta chain was defined by its CDR3 amino acid sequence together with its V-gene family, and reads lacking a unique V-gene family were excluded. As a way to deal with suspected cross-contamination and a sequencing artifact, a later analysis dropped hundreds of nucleotide sequences that were highly shared and had low generation probability. For each public chain, a later analysis derived a clonal expansion index from normalized ranks of inferred template counts within each repertoire. In a later analysis, generation probabilities were computed with a VDJ recombination model fitted to out-of-frame rearrangements, and the resulting probabilities were checked against IGoR. In a later analysis, hypergeometric tests were used to score TCR-TCR, TCR-HLA and TCR-CMV co-occurrence, with a repertoire-size bias correction applied to TCR pairs. To estimate false discovery rates, a later analysis permuted the HLA or CMV assignments 20 times. A later analysis grouped co-occurring TCRs with DBSCAN, adding TCRdist sequence similarity when clustering within HLA-allele-positive subsets. Co-occurrence clustering excluded repertoires with fewer than 30,000 or more than 120,000 public chains, plus five with anomalous nucleotide sharing. Entries here come from immuneACCESS through TCRdb and include only in-frame sequences with V and J called. Some clones fail to appear in such tables; in the studies checked, an unresolved V gene covers under half of the shortfall, and the cause of the remainder is unknown. V and J calls and clone size are given by that table; D and trimming were obtained from the DNA. Here the sample has 65,000 to 85,000 clones; around 77% occur a single time. The ten largest clones add up to roughly a fifth of the sample.

This clone was observed a few times. Its specific antigen is unknown. Base qualities are not at hand, and no much larger clone is one base apart. The cohort comprised 710 or so healthy bone marrow donors. At the time of sampling, all cohort members were nominally healthy, though unrecorded immune exposures were likely present. The donor tested CMV seropositive and was one of the 289 seropositive cohort members. Every donor gave a peripheral blood sample, and the peripheral blood mononuclear cells from that sample were used for TCR beta sequencing. The Qiagen DNeasy Blood Extraction Kit was used to extract genomic DNA from the blood cell samples.

The TCR sequence derives from a woman aged 40 to 50 in good health and CMV-seropositive. Material: PBMCs. The chain is assembled from TRBV30 and TRBJ1-5, and 9 bases in between align with TRBD1. The CDR3 here reads CAWSVLGGQGNQPQHF. In nucleotide form, the sequence is TGTGCCTGGAGTGTACTGGGCGGACAGGGGAATCAGCCCCAGCATTTT.